These 18 T cell receptor beta chains were sequenced from one sample in a study of shared clonotypes between healthy human individuals. This table comes from immunoSEQ multiplex PCR, and its TCRdb copy is limited to in-frame clones, with some not included. This sample has approximately 1.5 million clones, with about 98.5% found just once. The sequenced sample consisted of naive CD4+ T cells sorted from blood. Subset described: CD45RA+ positively selected. These receptor sequences come from a man younger than 45 in good health.

The CDR3 DNA follows: TGTGCCAGCAGCCAATCGTCGGAATTAGCCAAAAACATTCAGTACTTC. Its protein product is CASSQSSELAKNIQYF. The V and J genes are TRBV16 and TRBJ2-4, with D uncertain. The germline gives CDR1 KGHSY, CDR2 FQNENV. CDR3 size: 16 residues. V lost 0 bases and J lost 0, with 9 bases in between.

This clone was found once. The chain joins TRBV5-4 to TRBJ1-1; D uncertain. From germline, CDR1 is SGHNT and CDR2 YYREEE (reference sequence). This CDR3 spans 15 amino acids. V gave up 0 bases and J gave up 1 base, with 10 bases separating them. The CDR3 nucleotides are TGTGCCAGCAGCTTGGGCAGTCGGGCGAACACTGAAGCTTTCTTT. Translation: CASSLGSRANTEAFF.

The rearrangement uses TRBV11-1 and TRBJ2-5; TRBD1 aligns across 10 bases. Germline V gene sequence: CDR1 SGHAT, CDR2 FQDESV (reference sequence). The CDR3 totals 15 residues. The V gene end was trimmed by 5 bases and the J gene end by 2 bases; junction bases not matched to a gene: 5. CDR3 sequence (DNA): TGTGCCAGCAGCGCCTCGGACAGGGGGCAAGAGACCCAGTACTTC. This gives the protein CASSASDRGQETQYF.

This chain uses TRBV7-2 with TRBJ2-5; D is unclear. V was pared by 1 base and J by 3 bases, with 6 bases between. The CDR3 spans 13 residues. Germline V gives CDR1 SGHTA, CDR2 FQGNSA. The CDR3 spells CASSLVSEETQYF. CDR3 DNA: TGTGCCAGCAGCTTAGTTTCGGAAGAGACCCAGTACTTC.

CDR3 amino acids: CASSSIGTARGNTIYF. CDR3 DNA: TGTGCCAGCAGCTCCATTGGGACTGCTCGTGGAAACACCATATATTTT. The chain employs TRBV11-2 and TRBJ1-3; D perhaps matches TRBD1 (5 bases). V lost 4 bases and J 3 bases, leaving 16 bases between the germline ends. The CDR3 has 16 residues. In germline, CDR1 is SGHAT, CDR2 FQNNGV.

The chain links TRBV19 to TRBJ2-2, with 9 positions matching TRBD1. CDR1 LNHDA and CDR2 SQIVND come from the germline V gene (reference sequence). CDR3 length: 16 residues. Unmatched junction bases numbered 1, after V lost 1 base and J lost 1 base. DNA for the CDR3: TGTGCCAGTAGTATAGTGGGACAGGGGAACACCGGGGAGCTGTTTTTT. Its translation: CASSIVGQGNTGELFF.

V gene TRBV10-1 combines with J gene TRBJ2-5; TRBD2 might be the D (6 bases). Per the germline V gene, CDR1 is WNHNN and CDR2 is SYGVQD (reference sequence). CDR3 length equals 13 residues. The V gene lost 0 bases and the J gene lost 7 bases, with 9 bases spanning the gap. In DNA, the CDR3 is TGCGCCAGCAGTGAGTCCGCGGGGACGACCCAGTACTTC. Protein: CASSESAGTTQYF.

The chain has TRBV21-1 and TRBJ2-1; TRBD2, the D gene given by the table, was not confirmed from the DNA. TRBV21-1 is annotated as a pseudogene. This CDR3 has 19 residues. CDR3 residues: CASSGRLAGVAHGYNEQFF. In nucleotides, the CDR3 is TGTGCCAGCAGCGGGCGGCTAGCGGGAGTTGCCCATGGCTACAATGAGCAGTTCTTC.

The J gene is TRBJ2-7, the V gene TRBV29-1; the match to TRBD1 covers 8 bases. Germline V lookup: CDR1 SQVTM, CDR2 ANQGSEA. The V and J ends lost 4 bases and 7 bases, in that order; junction bases with no gene match: 9. The CDR3 contains 13 residues. The CDR3 region is CSVADRVRGEQYF. Written as DNA, the CDR3 is TGCAGCGTTGCGGACAGGGTTCGGGGAGAGCAGTACTTC.

In its sample, this clone was seen once. This CDR3 reads CASSQGFASVTDTQYF. The CDR3 DNA is TGCGCCAGCAGCCAAGGCTTCGCTAGCGTCACAGATACGCAGTATTTT. This chain links TRBV4-1 with TRBJ2-3; perhaps TRBD2 as D (6 bases). V lost 1 base and J 2 bases, leaving 13 bases between the germline ends. CDR1 is MGHRA, CDR2 YSYEKL, per germline. The CDR3 is made up of 16 amino acids.

The rearrangement joins TRBV30 to TRBJ2-1, with D possibly being TRBD2 (6 bases). Germline V lookup: CDR1 GTSNPN, CDR2 SVGIG (reference sequence). The CDR3 totals 16 residues. V lost 1 base and J 4 bases, leaving 17 bases between the germline ends. The CDR3 protein is CAWSALTGGTYNEQFF. For the CDR3, the DNA is TGTGCCTGGAGTGCCTTGACCGGCGGGACTTACAATGAGCAGTTCTTC.

The chain joins TRBV6-6 to TRBJ2-3, with 7 bases matching TRBD2. Trimming at V came to 4 bases and at J to 6 bases, leaving 10 bases not matched to a gene. Germline lookup yields CDR1 MNHNY and CDR2 SVGAGI (reference sequence). This CDR3 comprises 15 residues. The CDR3 reads CASSSATSLGDTQYF. CDR3 sequence (DNA): TGTGCCAGCAGTTCCGCGACTAGCCTAGGGGATACGCAGTATTTT.

The J gene is TRBJ1-2, the V gene TRBV18; D gene unclear. V shed 2 bases and J shed 8 bases, with 15 bases lying between them. Germline V CDR1 and CDR2: KGHSH, LQKENI. CDR3 length: 14 amino acids. CDR3 sequence (DNA): TGTGCCAGCTCACCAGGCGAGACGCTAGGCGGCTACACCTTC. Amino acids: CASSPGETLGGYTF.

The chain employs TRBV5-4 and TRBJ2-1, with 9 positions matching TRBD2. V was clipped by 3 bases and J by 7 bases; unmatched bases: 5. The CDR3 consists of 14 residues. From germline, CDR1 is SGHNT and CDR2 YYREEE (reference sequence). CDR3 in amino acids: CASSSGLAGNEQFF. CDR3 coding DNA: TGTGCCAGCAGCTCGGGACTAGCAGGGAATGAGCAGTTCTTC.

The chain is built from TRBV28 and TRBJ1-2, with 7 bases fitting TRBD1. J gave up 6 bases and V 7 bases, and 8 bases lay outside the gene matches. The CDR3 totals 13 residues. Germline lookup yields CDR1 MDHEN and CDR2 SYDVKM. The CDR3 region is CASKRTGADGYTF. The CDR3 DNA sequence: TGTGCCAGCAAACGAACAGGGGCGGATGGCTACACCTTC.

The V call is TRBV7-2, the J call TRBJ1-5; the match to TRBD1 covers 7 bases. Trimming at V came to 5 bases and at J to 4 bases, leaving 8 bases not matched to a gene. The CDR3 has 15 amino acids. CDR1 and CDR2 from the germline V gene are SGHTA and FQGNSA. The CDR3 reads CASSPEGGRNQPQHF. CDR3 coding DNA: TGTGCCAGCAGCCCCGAAGGGGGCAGGAATCAGCCCCAGCATTTT.

This clone was seen a single time. The chain joins TRBV28 to TRBJ2-2; 11 bases match TRBD2. The germline V gene has CDR1 MDHEN and CDR2 SYDVKM. The CDR3 consists of 16 residues. V lost 6 bases, J lost 3 bases, and 6 bases stayed unmatched. CDR3 nucleotides: TGTGCCAGCAGGGGGGGGACTAGCGGATACACCGGGGAGCTGTTTTTT. Translated: CASRGGTSGYTGELFF.

The chain is built from TRBV23-1 and TRBJ2-1; D is perhaps TRBD2 (6 bases). TRBV23-1 is an ORF for which the function is uncertain. The V end lost 3 bases, the J end lost 1 base, and 22 bases lay between the germline ends. CDR3 size: 19 residues. The DNA of the CDR3 is TGCGCCAGCAGTCATACCTCGGGACTCCCCCTCTCGTCCTACAATGAGCAGTTCTTC. This codes for CASSHTSGLPLSSYNEQFF.